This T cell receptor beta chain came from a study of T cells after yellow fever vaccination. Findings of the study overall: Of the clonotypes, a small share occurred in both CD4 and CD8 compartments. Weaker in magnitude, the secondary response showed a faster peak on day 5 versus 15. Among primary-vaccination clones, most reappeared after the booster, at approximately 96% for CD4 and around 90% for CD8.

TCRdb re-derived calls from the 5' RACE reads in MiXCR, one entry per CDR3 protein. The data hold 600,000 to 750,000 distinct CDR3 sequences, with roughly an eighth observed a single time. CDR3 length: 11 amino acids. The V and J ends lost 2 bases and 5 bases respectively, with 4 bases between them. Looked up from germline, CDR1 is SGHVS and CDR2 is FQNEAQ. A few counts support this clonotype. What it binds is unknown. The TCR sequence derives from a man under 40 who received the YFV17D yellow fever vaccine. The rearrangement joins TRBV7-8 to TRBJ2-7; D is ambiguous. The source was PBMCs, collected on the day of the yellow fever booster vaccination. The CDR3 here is CASSLIHEQYF. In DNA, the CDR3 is TGTGCCAGCAGCTTAATCCACGAGCAGTACTTC. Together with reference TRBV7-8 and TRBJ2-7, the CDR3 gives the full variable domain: GAGVSQSPRYKVAKRGQDVALRCDPISGHVSLFWYQQALGQGPEFLTYFQNEAQLDKSGLPSDRFFAERPEGSVSTLKIQRTQQEDSAVYLCASSLIHEQYFGPGTRLTVT.